This entry concerns a single T cell receptor beta chain. Its antigen is still unknown. The repertoire was sequenced with immunoSEQ multiplex PCR; TCRdb's copy has only in-frame clones and lacks some. The sample records tens of thousands of clones, about nine tenths being singletons. The source of the sample is a study of OX40 agonist ivuxolimab in advanced cancers. Study information: Two cutaneous melanoma patients and one hepatocellular carcinoma patient, three in all, had partial responses.

CDR1 and CDR2 (germline): MNHEY, SMNVEV (reference sequence). CDR3 length: 17 amino acids. Trimming pared 6 bases from V and 5 bases from J, leaving 24 bases between. Study results and limitations: Both blood CD4+ and CD8+ T cells showed clonal growth by week 6 at 0.1 to 3.0 mg/kg.

The chain is built from TRBV27 and TRBJ2-3; D possibly corresponds to TRBD1 (7 bases). Here the sequenced sample was CD4+ or CD8+ T cells sorted from blood, taken in a trial of the OX40 agonist ivuxolimab. This TCR was sampled from an adult with an advanced solid tumor such as melanoma, head and neck, liver or kidney cancer. The DNA of the CDR3 is TGTGCCAGCAGCCCGGCCAGGAGGGGGCCCCTCGTAGATACGCAGTATTTT. As protein: CASSPARRGPLVDTQYF.